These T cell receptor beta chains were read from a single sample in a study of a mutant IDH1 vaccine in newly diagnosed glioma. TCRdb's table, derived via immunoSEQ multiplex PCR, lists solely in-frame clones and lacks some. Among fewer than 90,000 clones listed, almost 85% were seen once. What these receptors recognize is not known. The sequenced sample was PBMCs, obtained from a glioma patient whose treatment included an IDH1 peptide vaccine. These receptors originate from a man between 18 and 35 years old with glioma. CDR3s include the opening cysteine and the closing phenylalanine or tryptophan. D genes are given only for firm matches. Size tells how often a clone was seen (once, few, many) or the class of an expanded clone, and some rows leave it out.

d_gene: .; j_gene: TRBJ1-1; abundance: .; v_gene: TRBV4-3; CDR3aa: CASSPDTWNFMNTEAFF; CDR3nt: TGCGCCAGCAGCCCGGACACCTGGAACTTTATGAACACTGAAGCTTTCTTT
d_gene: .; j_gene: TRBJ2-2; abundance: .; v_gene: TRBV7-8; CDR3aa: CASSLGLAGSTYTGELFF; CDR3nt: TGTGCCAGCAGCTTAGGCCTAGCTGGCTCGACCTACACCGGGGAGCTGTTTTTT
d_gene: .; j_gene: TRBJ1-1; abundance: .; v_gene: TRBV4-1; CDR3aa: CASSQGWGFATEAFF; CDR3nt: TGCGCCAGCAGCCAAGGATGGGGGTTTGCTACTGAAGCTTTCTTT
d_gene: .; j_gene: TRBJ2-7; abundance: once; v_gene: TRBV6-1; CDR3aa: CASSELLSFSYEQYF; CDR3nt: TGTGCCAGCAGTGAGTTGTTAAGTTTCTCCTACGAGCAGTACTTC
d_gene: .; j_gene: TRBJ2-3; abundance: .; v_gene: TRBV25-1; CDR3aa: CASSEFGLPSTDTQYF; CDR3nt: TGTGCCAGCAGTGAATTCGGTCTACCTAGCACAGATACGCAGTATTTT
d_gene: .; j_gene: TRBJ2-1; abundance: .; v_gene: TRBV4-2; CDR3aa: CASSQDKGTYNEQFF; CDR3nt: TGTGCCAGCAGCCAAGATAAGGGAACCTACAATGAGCAGTTCTTC
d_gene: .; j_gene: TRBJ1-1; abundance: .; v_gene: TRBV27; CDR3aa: CASSFRRDQMRAFF; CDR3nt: TGTGCCAGCAGTTTCCGGAGGGACCAGATGCGCGCTTTCTTT
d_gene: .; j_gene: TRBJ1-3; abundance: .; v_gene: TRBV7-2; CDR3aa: CASSATGSTIYF; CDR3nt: TGTGCCAGCAGCGCCACAGGGAGCACCATATATTTT
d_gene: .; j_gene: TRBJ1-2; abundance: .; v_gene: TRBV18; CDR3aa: CASSPVGGQGYTF; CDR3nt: TGTGCCAGCTCACCAGTGGGGGGTCAAGGCTACACCTTC
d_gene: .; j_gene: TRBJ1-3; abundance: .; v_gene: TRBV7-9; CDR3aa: CASSFPAEGAGNTIYF; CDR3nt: TGTGCCAGCAGCTTCCCTGCTGAGGGGGCTGGAAACACCATATATTTT
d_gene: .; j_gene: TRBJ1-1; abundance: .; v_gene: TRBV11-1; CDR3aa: CASSLRSMNTEAFF; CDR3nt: TGTGCCAGCAGCTTAAGGTCCATGAACACTGAAGCTTTCTTT
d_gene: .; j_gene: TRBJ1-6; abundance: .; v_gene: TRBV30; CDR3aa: CAWSVDGSSPLHF; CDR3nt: TGTGCCTGGAGTGTTGACGGTTCGTCACCCCTCCACTTT
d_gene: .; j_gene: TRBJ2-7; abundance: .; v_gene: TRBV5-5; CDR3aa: CASSFSGGRAYEQYF; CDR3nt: TGTGCCAGCAGCTTCAGCGGCGGAAGGGCCTACGAGCAGTACTTC
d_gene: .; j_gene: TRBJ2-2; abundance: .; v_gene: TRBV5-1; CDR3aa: CASSVIALDTGELFF; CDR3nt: TGCGCCAGCAGCGTTATAGCTTTGGACACCGGGGAGCTGTTTTTT
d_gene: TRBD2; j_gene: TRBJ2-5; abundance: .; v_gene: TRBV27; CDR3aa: CASSATYPNSGVQETQYF; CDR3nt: TGTGCCAGCAGTGCGACCTACCCGAATAGCGGGGTCCAAGAGACCCAGTACTTC
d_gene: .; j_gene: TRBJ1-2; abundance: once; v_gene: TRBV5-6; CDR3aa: CASSLRQGRNGYTF; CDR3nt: TGTGCCAGCAGCTTGAGGCAGGGTAGAAATGGCTACACCTTC
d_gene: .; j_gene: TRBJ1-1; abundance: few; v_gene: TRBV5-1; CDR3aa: CASSLVVGGSEAFF; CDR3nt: TGCGCCAGCAGCTTGGTCGTGGGGGGGTCTGAAGCTTTCTTT
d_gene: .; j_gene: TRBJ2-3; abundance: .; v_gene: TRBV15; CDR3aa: CATGRANTDTQYF; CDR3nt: TGTGCCACCGGACGGGCCAACACAGATACGCAGTATTTT
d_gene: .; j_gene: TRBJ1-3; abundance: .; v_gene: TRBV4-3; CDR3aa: CASSQDRGAGNTIYF; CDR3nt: TGCGCCAGCAGCCAAGACAGGGGAGCAGGAAACACCATATATTTT
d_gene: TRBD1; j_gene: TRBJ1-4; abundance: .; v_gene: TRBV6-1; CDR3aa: CASMGDRVGKLFF; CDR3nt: TGTGCCAGCATGGGGGACAGGGTTGGGAAACTGTTTTTT
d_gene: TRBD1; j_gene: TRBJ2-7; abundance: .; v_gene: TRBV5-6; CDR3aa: CASSSPRDRGTYEQYF; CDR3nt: TGTGCCAGCAGCTCGCCCCGGGACAGGGGAACCTACGAGCAGTACTTC
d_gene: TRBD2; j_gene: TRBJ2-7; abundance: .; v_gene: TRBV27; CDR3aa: CASSYSGRSYEQYF; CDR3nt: TGTGCCAGCAGCTATAGCGGGAGGTCCTACGAGCAGTACTTC
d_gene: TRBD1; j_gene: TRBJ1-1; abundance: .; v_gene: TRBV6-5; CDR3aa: CASSYGDRATFF; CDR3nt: TGTGCCAGCAGTTACGGAGACAGGGCAACTTTCTTT
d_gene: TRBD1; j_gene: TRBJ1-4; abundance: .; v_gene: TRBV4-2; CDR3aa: CASSQGQGDSEKLFF; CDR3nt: TGTGCCAGCAGCCAGGGACAGGGGGACAGTGAAAAACTGTTTTTT